These T cell receptor beta chains were read from a single sample in a study of identical twins. TCRdb reanalysed the 5' RACE reads using MiXCR and keeps one entry per CDR3 protein. The data hold 700,000 or so distinct CDR3 sequences, with more than 6.5% observed a single time. The same data also contributed to another study, on yellow fever vaccine responses in identical twins.

The sample taken for sequencing was PBMCs. The source of these receptors is a young woman in good health. CDR3s include the opening cysteine and the closing phenylalanine or tryptophan. A D gene is named only where the DNA matches it firmly. Expanded clones get a size class; other rows say once, few or many, or leave the size out.

d_gene,j_gene,abundance,v_gene,CDR3nt,CDR3aa
-,TRBJ2-5,few,TRBV7-2,TGTGCCGTCAACGAGGACAGACCGGGAGCCCAGTACTTC,CAVNEDRPGAQYF
TRBD1,TRBJ2-7,few,TRBV10-1,TGCGCCAGCAGTGATTGGGACAGGGGGTCAAACGAGCAGTACTTC,CASSDWDRGSNEQYF
-,TRBJ2-3,-,TRBV19,TGTGCCAGTAGTATAGTGTTAGCGCGCACAGATACGCAGTATTTT,CASSIVLARTDTQYF
-,TRBJ2-7,many,TRBV7-9,TGTGCCAGCAGCCCCCCAAAAGGATACGAGCAGTACTTC,CASSPPKGYEQYF
TRBD2,TRBJ2-5,-,TRBV7-2,TGTGCCAGCAGCATAGTATCGACTAGCGACGGGGAGACCCAGTACTTC,CASSIVSTSDGETQYF
TRBD1,TRBJ2-1,-,TRBV6-1,TGTGCCAGCAGTCGTACAGGGGGAATTCAGCAGTTCTTC,CASSRTGGIQQFF
TRBD1,TRBJ1-1,-,TRBV5-1,TGCGCCAGCAGCTACCTACAGGGGCAGGTGAACACTGAAGCTTTCTTT,CASSYLQGQVNTEAFF
TRBD1,TRBJ2-7,-,TRBV4-1,TGCGCCAGCAGCCTGGGACAGTCGAGCTCCTACGAGCAGTACTTC,CASSLGQSSSYEQYF
TRBD1,TRBJ2-1,few,TRBV5-1,TGCGCCAGCCAGTCTACAGGGGCTTCGGGGAATGAGCAGTTCTTC,CASQSTGASGNEQFF
-,TRBJ2-6,-,TRBV9,TGTGCCAGCAGCGCGACAGTTAACCCTGGGGCCAACGTCCTGACTTTC,CASSATVNPGANVLTF
-,TRBJ2-4,few,TRBV4-3,TGCGCCAGCAGCCAAGACGGCCCAGCCAAAAACATTCAGTACTTC,CASSQDGPAKNIQYF
-,TRBJ1-5,-,TRBV28,TGTGCCAGCAGTTTACCGGCAGGGGACCGACAGCCCCAGCATTTT,CASSLPAGDRQPQHF
TRBD1,TRBJ2-7,many,TRBV6-5,TGTGCCAGCAGTTACCGGGACAGGGCCTACGAGCAGTACTTC,CASSYRDRAYEQYF
TRBD2,TRBJ2-2,many,TRBV14,TGTGCCAGCAGCCAGACAGCGGGAAACACCGGGGAGCTGTTTTTT,CASSQTAGNTGELFF
-,TRBJ2-3,few,TRBV12-3/TRBV12-4,TGTGCCAGCAGTTTAGTAGGGGTTGGAGATACGCAGTATTTT,CASSLVGVGDTQYF
TRBD2,TRBJ2-5,-,TRBV6-5,TGTGCCAGCAGTTACTCCGGACTAGCGGGGAGACAGACCCAGTACTTC,CASSYSGLAGRQTQYF
-,TRBJ2-1,-,TRBV27,TGTGCCAGCAGTTTACCGGGACCGAGCATGGAGCAGTTCTTC,CASSLPGPSMEQFF
-,TRBJ2-7,many,TRBV29-1,TGCAGCGTCGTACAGGGAACTCCCTACGAGCAGTACTTC,CSVVQGTPYEQYF
-,TRBJ2-3,few,TRBV6-5,TGTGCCAGCGGTTTGGGAGCGGGCACAGATACGCAGTATTTT,CASGLGAGTDTQYF
TRBD2,TRBJ2-7,few,TRBV6-2/TRBV6-3,TGTGCCAGCAGTTATGCACCGGCGGCGGGAGGGTCCTACGAGCAGTACTTC,CASSYAPAAGGSYEQYF
TRBD1,TRBJ2-7,-,TRBV29-1,TGCAGCGCCGAGACAGGGGACTACGAGCAGTACTTC,CSAETGDYEQYF
-,TRBJ2-5,few,TRBV29-1,TGCAGCGTTGCGGGAGAAGAGACCCAGTACTTC,CSVAGEETQYF
-,TRBJ2-7,-,TRBV11-2,TGTGCCAGCAGCCCGCCTTGGTCCGAGCAGTACTTC,CASSPPWSEQYF
TRBD2,TRBJ2-1,many,TRBV12-3/TRBV12-4,TGTGCCAGCAGTTTAGATAGCGGGCTATCCTACAATGAGCAGTTCTTC,CASSLDSGLSYNEQFF
-,TRBJ2-5,-,TRBV5-1,TGCGCCAGCAGCTTGTTCCCGGCGCTGACGTCTGGAGAGACCCAGTACTTC,CASSLFPALTSGETQYF
-,TRBJ2-7,many,TRBV7-8,TGTGCCAGCAGCTTAGCGAGGGTCCCCCTACGGGAGCAGTACTTC,CASSLARVPLREQYF